Below, 19 T cell receptor beta chains from the same sample are listed, as sequenced in a study of CD8 T cells in ankylosing spondylitis. Study-level results: A motif of eight highly homologous TCR beta variants was seen as apparently characteristic of ankylosing spondylitis blood.

These TCRs' antigens remain unknown. TCRdb recomputed calls from the 5' RACE reads with MiXCR, one row per CDR3 protein. The profile shows a few hundred thousand distinct CDR3 sequences, approximately 16% of them singletons. Sequenced sample: blood, either unsorted or a sorted T cell fraction (not recorded which). The receptors stem from a male donor with ankylosing spondylitis.

This clonotype was observed at least ten times. The CDR3, as DNA: TGTGCCAGCAGTTTAGGAGGGAACACTGAAGCTTTCTTT. It codes for CASSLGGNTEAFF. The J gene is TRBJ1-1, the V gene TRBV12-3 or TRBV12-4; D unresolved. The V gene lost 1 base and the J gene lost 1 base, with 4 bases spanning the gap. The CDR3 consists of 13 residues.

There are many counts of this clonotype. The chain combines TRBV12-3 or TRBV12-4 with TRBJ2-5, with D tentatively TRBD1 (6 bases). V was pared by 3 bases and J by 5 bases, with 16 bases between. CDR3 length: 15 residues. The CDR3 DNA reads TGTGCCAGCAGTTTTGAGGCACAGGGAGAGGAGACCCAGTACTTC. Protein: CASSFEAQGEETQYF.

V gene TRBV12-3 or TRBV12-4 combines with J gene TRBJ2-1; weak D call: TRBD2 (6 bases). The CDR3 consists of 14 residues. V lost 1 base and J 4 bases, leaving 8 bases between the germline ends. In DNA form, the CDR3 reads TGTGCCAGCAGTTTAGGGGAGGCTTACAATGAGCAGTTCTTC. Translating it yields CASSLGEAYNEQFF.

This clonotype showed up just a few times. This chain links TRBV29-1 with TRBJ2-7, with 7 bases lining up with TRBD1. With 6 bases clipped from V and 0 bases from J, the junction kept 11 bases outside the gene matches. The CDR3 sequence is 15 residues long. CDR1 SQVTM and CDR2 ANQGSEA come from the germline V gene. In nucleotides, the CDR3 is TGCAGCGTAGCAACAGGGGCAGACTACTCCTACGAGCAGTACTTC. Its translation is CSVATGADYSYEQYF.

The chain combines TRBV20-1 with TRBJ2-5; 11 bases match TRBD2. CDR1 is DFQATT, CDR2 SNEGSKA, per germline (reference sequence). V trimming: 6 bases; J trimming: 2 bases; junction bases outside the gene matches: 5. The CDR3 is made up of 14 amino acids. The CDR3 sequence is CSAPIAGGQETQYF. The CDR3 coding sequence is TGCAGTGCCCCAATAGCGGGAGGGCAAGAGACCCAGTACTTC.

This clonotype was seen only a few times. The chain combines TRBV3-1 with TRBJ2-1; D perhaps matches TRBD2 (5 bases). The germline V and J ends were trimmed by 0 bases and 4 bases, with 13 bases remaining between them. The CDR3 is made up of 16 amino acids. The germline gives CDR1 LGHDT, CDR2 YNNKEL (reference sequence). CDR3 DNA: TGTGCCAGCAGCCAAGAGGAGGTCGAGAGGTACAATGAGCAGTTCTTC. Its translation: CASSQEEVERYNEQFF.

The gene calls are TRBV2 and TRBJ1-2; the match to TRBD1 covers 11 bases. The V gene end was trimmed by 6 bases and the J gene end by 6 bases; junction bases not matched to a gene: 6. CDR3 length equals 14 residues. Germline V CDR1 and CDR2: SNHLY, FYNNEI. Here the CDR3 reads CASREGQGGDGYTF. The CDR3 nucleotides read TGTGCCAGCAGAGAGGGACAGGGGGGGGATGGCTACACCTTC. Using reference TRBV2 and TRBJ1-2 for the parts outside the CDR3, the full variable domain is EPEVTQTPSHQVTQMGQEVILRCVPISNHLYFYWYRQILGQKVEFLVSFYNNEISEKSEIFDDQFSVERPDGSNFTLKIRSTKLEDSAMYFCASREGQGGDGYTFGSGTRLTVV.

The J gene is TRBJ2-1, the V gene TRBV4-3, with D unclear. This CDR3 has 17 amino acids. Trimming took 0 bases from V and 0 from J, leaving 12 bases between them. Per germline, CDR1 LGHNA and CDR2 YSLEER. The CDR3 sequence: CASSQDVAKSSYNEQFF. The CDR3 nucleotides are TGCGCCAGCAGCCAAGATGTAGCTAAGAGCTCCTACAATGAGCAGTTCTTC.

This clonotype was counted a few times. The V gene is TRBV7-9, the J gene TRBJ2-3, with D uncertain. Germline values: CDR1 SEHNR, CDR2 FQNEAQ (reference sequence). V was trimmed by 3 bases and J by 0 bases, leaving 13 bases between them. CDR3 length: 16 amino acids. The CDR3 protein is CASSFQWTASTDTQYF. Here the CDR3 DNA reads TGTGCCAGCAGCTTTCAATGGACGGCTAGCACAGATACGCAGTATTTT.

In this sample, this clonotype turned up a few times. The chain combines TRBV6-5 with TRBJ1-2; a possible D gene is TRBD1 (5 bases). V was clipped by 0 bases and J by 6 bases, with 11 bases between them. CDR1 is MNHEY and CDR2 is SVGAGI in the germline V gene. CDR3 size: 14 residues. DNA of the CDR3: TGTGCCAGCAGTTACTCTTTGGGGGAGGATGGCTACACCTTC. It codes for CASSYSLGEDGYTF.

This clonotype was observed at least ten times. The CDR3 DNA reads TGCAGTGCTAGAGATACGACAGGCAAGGGGGCCGATACGCAGTATTTT. Amino acids: CSARDTTGKGADTQYF. The chain carries TRBV20-1 and TRBJ2-3, with 7 bases fitting TRBD1. Germline V gives CDR1 DFQATT, CDR2 SNEGSKA (reference sequence). V trimming: 0 bases; J trimming: 6 bases; junction bases outside the gene matches: 12. The CDR3 covers 16 residues.

The chain recombines TRBV27 with TRBJ1-2; no clear D. Trimming cost V 2 bases and J 4 bases, with 14 bases left between them. The germline V gene encodes CDR1 MNHEY and CDR2 SMNVEV (reference sequence). The CDR3 covers 15 residues. The CDR3 nucleotides are TGTGCCAGCAGTTTACTCGGCCCTAGTGGCTATGGCTACACCTTC. Amino acids: CASSLLGPSGYGYTF.

This clonotype was found a few times. This sequence joins TRBV19 and TRBJ2-7; D is unclear. Germline values: CDR1 LNHDA, CDR2 SQIVND (reference sequence). Trimming pared 6 bases from V and 0 bases from J, leaving 18 bases between. The CDR3 has 16 amino acids. CDR3 in amino acids: CASSPEYGGFSYEQYF. The CDR3 region has the DNA TGTGCCAGTAGCCCCGAGTACGGCGGTTTCTCCTACGAGCAGTACTTC.

The rearrangement links TRBV2 to TRBJ2-3; 8 bases fit TRBD2. Germline CDR1 reads SNHLY; CDR2 reads FYNNEI. The length of the CDR3 is 15 residues. Trimming removed 7 bases from V and 6 bases from J; junction bases left unmatched: 12. The CDR3 DNA sequence: TGTGCCAGCAAGGAGACTAGCGATTATATGGATACGCAGTATTTT. Its protein is CASKETSDYMDTQYF.

This chain links TRBV29-1 with TRBJ1-3; D remains unclear. The ends were cut back, 3 bases at V and 0 bases at J, with 18 bases in the middle. The length of the CDR3 is 17 residues. Germline V gene lookup returns CDR1 SQVTM and CDR2 ANQGSEA. The CDR3 protein is CSVDGGTNPYSGNTIYF. For the CDR3, the DNA is TGCAGCGTTGACGGAGGTACTAACCCCTACTCTGGAAACACCATATATTTT.

This clonotype was counted ten times or more. The V call is TRBV29-1, the J call TRBJ2-3, with TRBD2 matching over 7 bases. The CDR3 loop spans 14 amino acids. Germline V gene data show CDR1 as SQVTM and CDR2 as ANQGSEA. With 1 base clipped from V and 2 bases from J, the junction kept 3 bases outside the gene matches. The CDR3 is CSVEGGGYTDTQYF. CDR3 in DNA: TGCAGCGTTGAAGGCGGGGGTTACACAGATACGCAGTATTTT.

The chain joins TRBV12-3 or TRBV12-4 to TRBJ2-4; 8 nucleotides match TRBD2. J was trimmed by 1 base and V by 3 bases; bases with no gene match: 5. The CDR3 sequence is 16 residues long. The CDR3 sequence is CASSFEAGVAKNIQYF. Here the CDR3 DNA reads TGTGCCAGCAGTTTCGAAGCGGGAGTCGCCAAAAACATTCAGTACTTC.

In its sample, this clonotype was seen a few times. This chain joins TRBV11-2 and TRBJ1-1; the match to TRBD1 covers 9 bases. The trim removed 0 bases at V and 5 bases at J, leaving 4 bases unmatched. The CDR3 has 15 amino acids. Looked up from germline, CDR1 is SGHAT and CDR2 is FQNNGV. The CDR3 sequence is CASSLETGGETEAFF. For the CDR3, the DNA is TGTGCCAGCAGCTTAGAAACAGGGGGCGAGACTGAAGCTTTCTTT. The entire variable domain, with the rest obtained from reference TRBV11-2 and TRBJ1-1, is as follows: EAGVAQSPRYKIIEKRQSVAFWCNPISGHATLYWYQQILGQGPKLLIQFQNNGVVDDSQLPKDRFSAERLKGVDSTLKIQPAKLEDSAVYLCASSLETGGETEAFFGQGTRLTVV.

This clonotype has more than one count but fewer than ten. The rearrangement joins TRBV30 to TRBJ2-3; maybe TRBD1 (5 bases). Germline V gene sequence: CDR1 GTSNPN, CDR2 SVGIG (reference sequence). V shed 5 bases and J shed 1 base, with 13 bases lying between them. The CDR3 extends over 14 amino acids. The DNA for the CDR3 is TGTGCCTGGGACACTGGGGCTGGCACAGATACGCAGTATTTT. Amino acids: CAWDTGAGTDTQYF.